These 6 T cell receptor beta chains share one sample of origin, sequenced in a study of STAT5B mutations in CD4+ large granular lymphocyte leukemia. Data came from immunoSEQ multiplex PCR; TCRdb stores just in-frame clones and leaves some out. The sample includes tens of thousands of clones, 55% to 80% seen only once; the top ten take 2%. The specimen was CD4+ T cells from blood buffy coats. These receptors originate from a human donor in good health.

The chain links TRBV9 to TRBJ2-3, with TRBD2 as a possible D gene (6 bases). Germline V CDR1 and CDR2: SGDLS, YYNGEE. This CDR3 contains 16 residues. V lost 3 bases and J lost 0, with 14 bases in between. The DNA for the CDR3 is TGTGCCAGCAGCGGTGTGGGGGACTCCAGCACAGATACGCAGTATTTT. Encoded protein: CASSGVGDSSTDTQYF.

The chain joins TRBV2 to TRBJ2-4; D might be TRBD1 (6 bases). The V gene lost 6 bases and the J gene lost 0 bases, with 15 bases spanning the gap. The germline V gene has CDR1 SNHLY and CDR2 FYNNEI. The CDR3 loop spans 16 amino acids. The CDR3 DNA sequence: TGTGCCAGCAGCTCGGACAGCCGATTAGCCAAAAACATTCAGTACTTC. Its protein is CASSSDSRLAKNIQYF.

The gene calls are TRBV4-1 and TRBJ2-5, with D perhaps matching TRBD2 (7 bases). Germline lookup yields CDR1 MGHRA and CDR2 YSYEKL. CDR3 length: 14 residues. Trimming removed 2 bases at V and 5 bases at J, with 12 bases between. The CDR3 loop reads CASSQLRGGETQYF. CDR3 nucleotide sequence: TGCGCCAGCAGCCAACTCAGGGGAGGGGAGACCCAGTACTTC.

The chain uses TRBV27 and TRBJ1-2, with D possibly being TRBD1 (5 bases). Germline V gene data show CDR1 as MNHEY and CDR2 as SMNVEV (reference sequence). CDR3 length equals 12 residues. Deletions cut 4 bases from V and 4 bases from J, with 7 bases between. CDR3 in amino acids: CASSSGGYGYTF. CDR3 sequence (DNA): TGTGCCAGCAGTTCGGGGGGCTATGGCTACACCTTC.

The CDR3 loop reads CAWSVVLMALPDAYEQYF. The CDR3 coding sequence is TGTGCCTGGAGTGTTGTCTTAATGGCACTACCCGATGCCTACGAGCAGTACTTC. The V and J genes are TRBV30 and TRBJ2-7, with D unresolved. Looked up from germline, CDR1 is GTSNPN and CDR2 is SVGIG (reference sequence). V was clipped by 0 bases and J by 2 bases, with 23 bases between them. The CDR3 consists of 18 residues.

The V and J genes are TRBV15 and TRBJ1-5; 8 positions agree with TRBD1. V was pared by 0 bases and J by 6 bases, with 4 bases of the junction left unmatched. Per germline, CDR1 LNHNV and CDR2 YYDKDF (reference sequence). The CDR3 totals 15 residues. The CDR3 region has the DNA TGTGCCACCAGCAGAGACCGGACAGGGACTCAGCCCCAGCATTTT. Translating gives CATSRDRTGTQPQHF. Supplemented by reference TRBV15 and TRBJ1-5, the full variable domain reads DAMVIQNPRYQVTQFGKPVTLSCSQTLNHNVMYWYQQKSSQAPKLLFHYYDKDFNNEADTPDNFQSRRPNTSFCFLDIRSPGLGDTAMYLCATSRDRTGTQPQHFGDGTRLSIL.